A selection of T cell receptor beta chains follows, all from one sample in a study of early T cells in non-severe SARS-CoV-2 infection. TCRdb analysed the 5' RACE reads with MiXCR anew, one entry per CDR3 protein. The sample lists 25,000 to 35,000 distinct CDR3 sequences; 3.5% to 5.5% were seen once. The sample here was whole blood, taken at baseline. The receptors were sampled from an adult who was a healthcare worker with PCR-confirmed SARS-CoV-2 infection or an uninfected control (not recorded which). The CDR3 runs from the conserved cysteine through the conserved F or W. A D gene is named only where the DNA matches it firmly.

j_gene	v_gene	d_gene	CDR3aa
TRBJ2-7	TRBV9	NA	CASSPRQTSYEQYF
TRBJ1-2	TRBV7-6	TRBD1	CASSLGQGPPETF
TRBJ2-5	TRBV4-1	TRBD2	CASSLGTGGRGGQETQYF
TRBJ2-5	TRBV6-2/TRBV6-3	NA	CASSYLETQYF
TRBJ2-3	TRBV20-1	TRBD2	CSARQPGSGRPMGTQYF
TRBJ2-7	TRBV10-2	TRBD2	CASKVTSGVLEQYF
TRBJ2-3	TRBV5-4	NA	CASSLEVGRDTQYF
TRBJ2-3	TRBV9	NA	CASSVVPEGSTDTQYF
TRBJ2-5	TRBV7-2	NA	CASSLALKPDRETQYF
TRBJ2-7	TRBV29-1	NA	CSVEINNSEQYF
TRBJ1-5	TRBV7-6	NA	CASSPSGNQPQHF
TRBJ2-4	TRBV12-3/TRBV12-4	NA	CASSRPGDGNIQYF
TRBJ2-7	TRBV18	NA	CASSPSFDSPEQYF
TRBJ1-5	TRBV21-1	NA	CASSKGHYNQPQHF
TRBJ2-5	TRBV4-2	TRBD2	CASSPSGLAAAQETQYF
TRBJ2-5	TRBV7-9	TRBD2	CASSYRVLAGQETQYF
TRBJ1-2	TRBV19	TRBD1	CASTGDRGLYGYTF
TRBJ2-7	TRBV19	TRBD1	CASSTSTGSYEQYF
TRBJ2-1	TRBV7-9	NA	CASSLPSVTSNEQFF
TRBJ2-6	TRBV6-5	NA	CASSYSGSGANVLTF
TRBJ1-2	TRBV10-3	TRBD1	CAIRPGTGGPGYTF
TRBJ2-1	TRBV7-9	TRBD2	CASSSLSGGQGSEQFF
TRBJ1-2	TRBV5-1	NA	CASSPTGGLDYGYTF
TRBJ2-5	TRBV10-3	TRBD2	CAISTTSGSTKTQYF
TRBJ2-7	TRBV29-1	NA	CSAETGGDEQYF
TRBJ1-1	TRBV6-2/TRBV6-3	NA	CASSPIQPQGPNTEAFF
TRBJ1-2	TRBV12-3/TRBV12-4	NA	CASSPRSRGSSNYGYTF
TRBJ1-1	TRBV12-5	NA	CASGPQTVPGTEAFF
TRBJ2-3	TRBV7-3	NA	CASSLNRRGADTQYF
TRBJ2-7	TRBV10-3	NA	CAISDRGYEQYF
TRBJ2-3	TRBV18	TRBD2	CASSNRGLDTDTQYF
TRBJ2-7	TRBV28	TRBD1	CASSLVDRVIYEQYF
TRBJ2-7	TRBV7-2	NA	CASSLVRGGSYEQYF
TRBJ2-5	TRBV7-7	TRBD1	CASSPAGTGQETQYF
TRBJ1-4	TRBV7-2	TRBD1	CASSQDRGREKLFF
TRBJ2-7	TRBV19	NA	CASSSGVEGEQYF
TRBJ2-7	TRBV3-1	NA	CASSPQVAAPYEQYF
TRBJ1-1	TRBV29-1	NA	CSVLQGLLNTEAFF
TRBJ2-1	TRBV20-1	TRBD2	CSASLREGLYNEQFF
TRBJ1-1	TRBV2	NA	CASRRAMNTEAFF
TRBJ2-7	TRBV5-1	TRBD2	CASSLVVGLAGSRSYEQYF
TRBJ1-2	TRBV7-2	NA	CASSLERTAYGYTF
TRBJ1-2	TRBV6-4	NA	CASRVGPGGYGYTF
TRBJ1-6	TRBV10-3	NA	CAISDEGTYNSPLHF
TRBJ2-5	TRBV6-5	NA	CASSYGAWETQYF
TRBJ2-7	TRBV12-3/TRBV12-4	NA	CASSFTRYEQYF
TRBJ2-3	TRBV9	TRBD2	CASSPGLAGGLTYF
TRBJ2-3	TRBV12-3/TRBV12-4	NA	CASSRSADTQYF
TRBJ2-7	TRBV5-6	TRBD1	CASSFWDRPSYEQYF
TRBJ1-4	TRBV2	NA	CASSLATEGKLFF
TRBJ1-5	TRBV7-2	NA	CASSPRGQPQHF
TRBJ2-5	TRBV3-1	NA	CASSQGVAETQYF
TRBJ2-2	TRBV2	NA	CASSGTANTGELFF
TRBJ2-4	TRBV4-1	TRBD1	CASSTNQGAAKNIQYF
TRBJ2-1	TRBV6-4	NA	CASSDGGGGQKQFF
TRBJ2-7	TRBV4-2	NA	CASSQEPTDSSTYEQYF
TRBJ1-2	TRBV27	TRBD1	CASRLFTGVVSGYTF